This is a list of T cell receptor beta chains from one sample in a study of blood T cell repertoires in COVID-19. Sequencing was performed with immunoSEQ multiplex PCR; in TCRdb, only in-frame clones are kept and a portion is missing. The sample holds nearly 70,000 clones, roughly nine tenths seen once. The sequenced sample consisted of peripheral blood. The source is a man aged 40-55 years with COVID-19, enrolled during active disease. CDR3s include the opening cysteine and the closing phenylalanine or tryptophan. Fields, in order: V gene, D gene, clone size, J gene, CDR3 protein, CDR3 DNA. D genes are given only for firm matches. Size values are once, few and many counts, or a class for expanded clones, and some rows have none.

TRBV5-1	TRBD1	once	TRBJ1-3	CASSPGQGTNTIYF	TGCGCCAGCAGCCCGGGACAGGGGACAAACACCATATATTTT
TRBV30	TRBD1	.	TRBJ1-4	CAWGSGTGDEKLFF	TGTGCCTGGGGATCCGGGACAGGGGATGAAAAACTGTTTTTT
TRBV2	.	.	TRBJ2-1	CASTSLQGSYNEQFF	TGTGCCAGCACGTCCCTCCAGGGGTCCTACAATGAGCAGTTCTTC
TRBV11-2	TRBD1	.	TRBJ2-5	CASSARQGMATQYF	TGTGCCAGCAGCGCTCGACAGGGGATGGCGACCCAGTACTTC
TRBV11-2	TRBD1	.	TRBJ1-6	CASSLVNRGNNSPLHF	TGTGCCAGCAGCTTAGTCAACAGGGGGAATAATTCACCCCTCCACTTT
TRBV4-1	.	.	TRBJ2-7	CASSQAPGNEQYF	TGCGCCAGCAGCCAAGCTCCGGGTAACGAGCAGTACTTC
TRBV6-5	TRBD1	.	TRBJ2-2	CASSPDRAGELFF	TGTGCCAGCAGTCCGGACAGGGCCGGGGAGCTGTTTTTT
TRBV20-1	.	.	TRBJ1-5	CSASTTGTDQPQHF	TGCAGTGCTAGTACAACAGGGACGGATCAGCCCCAGCATTTT
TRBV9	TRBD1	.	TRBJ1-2	CASSFTGGYGYTF	TGTGCCAGCAGTTTTACAGGGGGGTATGGCTACACCTTC
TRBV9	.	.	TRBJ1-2	CASSPMGGVRGYTF	TGTGCCAGCAGCCCCATGGGGGGGGTCCGCGGCTACACCTTC
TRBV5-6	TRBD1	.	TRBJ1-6	CASSPRTGGDNSPLHF	TGTGCCAGCAGTCCGCGGACAGGGGGCGATAATTCACCCCTCCACTTT
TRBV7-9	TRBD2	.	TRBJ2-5	CASSLDISGGLGTETQYF	TGTGCCAGCAGCTTAGATATTAGCGGGGGGCTGGGTACTGAGACCCAGTACTTC
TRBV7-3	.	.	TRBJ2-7	CASSLKGGAGSEQYF	TGTGCCAGCAGCTTAAAAGGTGGGGCGGGGTCCGAGCAGTACTTC
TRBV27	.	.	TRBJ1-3	CASSLVTPSSGNTIYF	TGTGCCAGCAGTTTAGTGACACCCAGCTCTGGAAACACCATATATTTT
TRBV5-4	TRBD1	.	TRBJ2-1	CASSFGGDRGYNEQFF	TGTGCCAGCAGCTTCGGGGGGGACAGGGGGTACAATGAGCAGTTCTTC
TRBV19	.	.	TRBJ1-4	CASRPGPIDATNEKLFF	TGTGCCAGTAGACCGGGTCCCATAGATGCAACTAATGAAAAACTGTTTTTT
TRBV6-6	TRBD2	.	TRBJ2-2	CASSYPSGGATGELFF	TGTGCCAGCAGTTACCCTAGCGGGGGGGCCACCGGGGAGCTGTTTTTT
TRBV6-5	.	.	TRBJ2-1	CASRNGAYNEQFF	TGTGCCAGCAGAAACGGGGCCTACAATGAGCAGTTCTTC
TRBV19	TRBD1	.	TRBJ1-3	CASSINRGRYGNTIYF	TGTGCCAGTAGTATAAACAGGGGGCGCTACGGAAACACCATATATTTT
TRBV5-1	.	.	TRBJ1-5	CASSLEGYRNQPQHF	TGCGCCAGCAGCTTGGAGGGGTATCGCAATCAGCCCCAGCATTTT
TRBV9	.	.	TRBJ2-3	CVTPARTQYF	TGTGTCACTCCTGCGCGGACGCAGTATTTT
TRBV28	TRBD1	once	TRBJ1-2	CASSTAGTGDYGYTF	TGTGCCAGCAGTACCGCCGGGACAGGGGACTATGGCTACACCTTC
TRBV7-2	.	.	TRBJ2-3	CASSLMSGFADTQYF	TGTGCCAGCAGCTTAATGTCGGGGTTCGCAGATACGCAGTATTTT
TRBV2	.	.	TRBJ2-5	CATWGAGETQYF	TGTGCCACCTGGGGTGCGGGGGAGACCCAGTACTTC
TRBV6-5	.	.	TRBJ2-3	CASSYSLADTQYF	TGTGCCAGCAGTTACTCCTTAGCGGATACGCAGTATTTT
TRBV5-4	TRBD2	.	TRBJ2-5	CASSFREGLAGGLETQYF	TGTGCCAGCAGCTTTCGGGAGGGTCTAGCGGGGGGGCTGGAGACCCAGTACTTC
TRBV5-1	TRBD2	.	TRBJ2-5	CASSLPSAGEETQYF	TGCGCCAGCAGCCTCCCTTCAGCGGGAGAAGAGACCCAGTACTTC
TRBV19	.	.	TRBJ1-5	CATSGTSEQPQHF	TGTGCCACCTCAGGGACTTCAGAACAGCCCCAGCATTTT
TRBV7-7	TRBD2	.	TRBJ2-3	CASSLGKRGNITDTQYF	TGTGCCAGCAGCTTAGGTAAGCGGGGGAACATCACAGATACGCAGTATTTT
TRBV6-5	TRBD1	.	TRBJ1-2	CASRYTGVYGYTF	TGTGCCAGCAGGTATACAGGGGTCTATGGCTACACCTTC
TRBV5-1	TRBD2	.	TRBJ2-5	CASSSERGTETQYF	TGCGCCAGCAGCTCCGAGCGGGGGACGGAGACCCAGTACTTC
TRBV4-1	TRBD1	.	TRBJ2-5	CASSQGEDREETQYF	TGCGCCAGCAGCCAAGGAGAGGACAGGGAGGAGACCCAGTACTTC
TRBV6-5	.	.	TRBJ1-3	CASRWEDRINTIYF	TGTGCCAGCAGATGGGAAGACAGAATAAACACCATATATTTT
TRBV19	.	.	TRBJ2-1	CASSVLGGHNEQFF	TGTGCCAGTAGTGTGCTGGGGGGGCACAATGAGCAGTTCTTC
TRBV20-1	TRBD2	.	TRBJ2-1	CSAGGGYEQFF	TGCAGTGCGGGGGGAGGGTATGAGCAGTTCTTC
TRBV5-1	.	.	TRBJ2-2	CASTLGDFTGELFF	TGCGCCAGCACTCTAGGGGACTTCACCGGGGAGCTGTTTTTT
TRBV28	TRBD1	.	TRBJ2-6	CASSLGGQGARGANVLTF	TGTGCCAGCAGTTTGGGGGGACAGGGGGCGCGAGGGGCCAACGTCCTGACTTTC
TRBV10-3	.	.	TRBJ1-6	CAISERAGDSPLHF	TGTGCCATCAGTGAGAGGGCCGGGGATTCACCCCTCCACTTT
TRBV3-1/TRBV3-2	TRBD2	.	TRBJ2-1	CASSQGLAGAARHEQFF	TGTGCCAGCAGCCAAGGACTAGCGGGGGCCGCCCGCCATGAGCAGTTCTTC
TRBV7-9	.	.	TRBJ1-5	CASSLQGGVGQPQHF	TGTGCCAGCAGCTTACAGGGCGGAGTGGGTCAGCCCCAGCATTTT
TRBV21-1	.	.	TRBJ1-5	CASSKRGRVLSNQPQHF	TGTGCCAGCAGCAAACGTGGCAGGGTCCTGAGCAATCAGCCCCAGCATTTT
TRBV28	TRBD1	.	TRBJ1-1	CASSSGQGITEAFF	TGTGCCAGCAGTTCGGGACAGGGGATCACTGAAGCTTTCTTT
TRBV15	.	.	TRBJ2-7	CATSRDRSGQTHSYEQYF	TGTGCCACCAGCAGAGATAGGAGCGGACAGACCCACTCCTACGAGCAGTACTTC
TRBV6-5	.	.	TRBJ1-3	CASSTRTDGNTIYF	TGTGCCAGCAGTACACGGACAGATGGAAACACCATATATTTT
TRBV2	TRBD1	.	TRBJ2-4	CASRATGGNIQYF	TGTGCCAGCAGGGCAACAGGGGGGAACATTCAGTACTTC
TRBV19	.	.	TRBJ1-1	CASSLIQGHTEAFF	TGTGCCAGTAGTTTGATACAGGGACACACTGAAGCTTTCTTT
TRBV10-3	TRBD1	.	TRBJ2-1	CAIQRQGVYNEQFF	TGTGCCATCCAAAGACAGGGTGTGTACAATGAGCAGTTCTTC
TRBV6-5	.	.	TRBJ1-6	CASSYSTRLMGSPLHF	TGTGCCAGCAGTTACTCGACACGGCTAATGGGTTCACCCCTCCACTTT
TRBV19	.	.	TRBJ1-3	CASSRWGGSSGNTIYF	TGTGCCAGTAGTCGATGGGGCGGGAGCTCTGGAAACACCATATATTTT
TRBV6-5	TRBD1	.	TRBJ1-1	CASSRQGAEAFF	TGTGCCAGCAGTCGACAGGGCGCTGAAGCTTTCTTT
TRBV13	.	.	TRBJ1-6	CASSPYTGNYNSPLHF	TGTGCCAGCAGCCCCTATACAGGCAACTATAATTCACCCCTCCACTTT
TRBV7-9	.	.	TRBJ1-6	CASSFEGSDSPLHF	TGTGCCAGCAGCTTTGAGGGAAGCGACTCACCCCTCCACTTT
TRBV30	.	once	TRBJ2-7	CASRRGRGGEQYF	TGTGCCTCGAGACGGGGGCGCGGGGGCGAGCAGTACTTC